A selection of T cell receptor beta chains follows, all from one sample in a study of CD8 T cells in Susac syndrome. TCRdb fed the immunoSEQ multiplex PCR reads into MiXCR, producing one record per CDR3 protein. Of around 45,000 distinct CDR3 sequences listed, roughly 93% were seen once; the top ten hold 0.5% to 0.55%. Sequences were obtained from CD8+ T cells from PBMCs. The receptors here all came from a human donor in good health. Each CDR3 is given with its conserved first and last residue. Each record gives: clone size, V gene, J gene, CDR3 protein. Rows may omit the clone size; those that give it use once, few, many or a size class.

clone_size: -; v_call: TRBV27; j_call: TRBJ2-4; cdr3_aa: CASSSQAKNIQYF
clone_size: -; v_call: TRBV5-1; j_call: TRBJ2-7; cdr3_aa: CASTIPGGIIIYEQYF
clone_size: -; v_call: TRBV30; j_call: TRBJ2-2; cdr3_aa: CAWSVGRADTGELFF
clone_size: -; v_call: TRBV2; j_call: TRBJ2-7; cdr3_aa: CASEGREVIHYEQYF
clone_size: -; v_call: TRBV18; j_call: TRBJ1-1; cdr3_aa: CASSPADFLNTEAFF
clone_size: -; v_call: TRBV29-1; j_call: TRBJ2-3; cdr3_aa: CSVEGHTRTDTQYF
clone_size: -; v_call: TRBV9; j_call: TRBJ2-1; cdr3_aa: CASSVGIDEQFF
clone_size: -; v_call: TRBV29-1; j_call: TRBJ2-1; cdr3_aa: CSVVLWNEQFF
clone_size: -; v_call: TRBV4-1; j_call: TRBJ2-7; cdr3_aa: CASSLRADRGEKYF
clone_size: -; v_call: TRBV5-1; j_call: TRBJ1-1; cdr3_aa: CASSPLGGEAEAFF
clone_size: -; v_call: TRBV19; j_call: TRBJ1-5; cdr3_aa: CASSISNPWDQPQHF
clone_size: once; v_call: TRBV29-1; j_call: TRBJ2-7; cdr3_aa: CSVEGGGSYEQYF
clone_size: -; v_call: TRBV7-8; j_call: TRBJ1-2; cdr3_aa: CVSSLAADRIVYGYTF
clone_size: -; v_call: TRBV4-1; j_call: TRBJ1-1; cdr3_aa: CASSKGGLNMNTEAFF
clone_size: -; v_call: TRBV29-1; j_call: TRBJ2-1; cdr3_aa: CSVEDSGSEQFF
clone_size: -; v_call: TRBV21-1; j_call: TRBJ2-7; cdr3_aa: CASSKPWGGTYEQYF
clone_size: -; v_call: TRBV6-5; j_call: TRBJ2-2; cdr3_aa: CASAGVNTGELFF
clone_size: -; v_call: TRBV29-1; j_call: TRBJ2-7; cdr3_aa: CSVELRDRGDYEQYF